The clone carrying this T cell receptor (beta chain) was seen at least ten times. This entry belongs to a study of T cell repertoires in cytomegalovirus infection. The V end lost 0 bases, the J end lost 0 bases, and 8 bases lay between the germline ends. CDR3 length: 16 amino acids. Germline CDR1 LGHNA, CDR2 YNFKEQ. Using its own MiXCR run on the reads, TCRdb lists one record per CDR3 protein. This sample has almost 500,000 distinct CDR3 sequences, with about 11% found just once. The chain combines TRBV4-2 with TRBJ1-4, with D hard to call. Sequenced material: PBMCs. The sequence was obtained from a human donor in good health (CMV status not recorded). Some clones in this sample may be carry-over from other donors' samples. The CDR3 coding sequence is TGTGCCAGCAGCCAAGATAGATCGTCAACTAATGAAAAACTGTTTTTT. Translating it yields CASSQDRSSTNEKLFF.